Sequencing of this T cell receptor (beta chain) was carried out in a study of cytomegalovirus exposure and HLA in healthy donors (dated by TCRdb to the late 2010s). With regard to the full study: In an earlier analysis of 587 of the donors, under 300 Gb of sequence data and just under 120 million unique TCR beta sequences from 180 million or so T cells were reported. Approximately 310 gigabases of sequencing data and around 87 million unique TCR sequences were included in an early release covering about 600 HLA-typed donors. The genetic ancestry cluster associated with self-reported Caucasian donors included over 80% of the 398 genotyped donors. The study aimed to test whether cataloging public T cell receptors could reveal signatures of past pathogen exposure. The T cell repertoires of under 700 subjects were profiled by immunosequencing and related to cytomegalovirus serostatus. Along with the approximately 700-subject first cohort, a separate validation cohort of over a hundred different subjects was used. High-throughput TCR immunosequencing, statistical association of individual TCRs with disease status, and machine learning were combined to predict cytomegalovirus infection status. A later analysis re-examined previously published TCR beta repertoires from roughly 720 donors and added high-resolution HLA genotyping to investigate patterns of TCR occurrence. In the later analysis, no new phenotypic data were used to find candidate immune exposures; instead, reliance was placed on TCR beta sequences and their occurrence across donors. In an earlier analysis of roughly 600 of the donors, high-throughput TCR beta sequencing was used to judge whether each TCR beta V gene segment behaved as functional or pseudogenic. Donor age, sex, ethnicity and CMV serostatus were compiled alongside the repertoire data. Genome-wide SNP genotypes for about 65% of the 666 donors were used in a later genetic analysis, which treated that subset as a discovery cohort. Every repertoire in the discovery cohort had been generated on one and the same sequencing platform. HLA typing covered class I and class II loci at four-digit resolution. Typing coverage differed by locus: A, B, C, DRB1 and DQB1 were typed in about 620-630 donors, DQA1 in roughly 510, DPA1 in 600 to 610, and DPB1 in 400 to 480. Four or five DR-DQ haplotypes were handled as single units for association and clustering, since linkage in the cohort was strong. Across 398 genotyped donors of the cohort, an average of about 220,000 unique TCR beta nucleotide sequences per donor were sequenced, and roughly 20% of those sequences were non-productive. Paper-wide results and their limitations: This cohort had only TCR beta chains sequenced, and the lack of alpha or paired-chain data limited which features could be detected. Specific HLA alleles were associated with 15,000 to 20,000 TCR beta sequences at a false discovery rate of 0.05 in a later analysis. Immune exposure information for the cohort was limited to CMV serostatus. A later analysis found that most CMV-associated TCR beta chains appeared HLA-restricted, with HLA associations seemingly driven largely by CMV exposure. A further reported finding was that TCR beta sequences accurately predicted the HLA-A and HLA-B alleles for most subjects in the first cohort. It was suggested by the authors that the approach could potentially be generalized to other disease states and immunological phenotypes. According to a later genetic analysis, donors in an Asian-associated ancestry cluster had fewer N-insertions in productive TCRs than the approximately 650-donor mean. A few of the identified cytomegalovirus-associated TCR beta chains were confirmed in vitro to be specific for cytomegalovirus antigens. In a later genetic analysis, a missense DCLRE1C variant was associated with V-gene and J-gene trimming of TCR beta chains, and the association was replicated in an independent cohort. The earlier analysis of 450 to 700 of the donors excluded around 17 rarely observed V segments, including chromosome 9 orphons, because counts were too low. Assigning TCR associations to individual alleles was difficult when HLA alleles, especially DR and DQ, strongly co-occurred. Cytomegalovirus status was reported to be diagnosed by the classifier with high specificity and sensitivity in both the original and validation cohorts. A cluster of highly shared sequence variants was judged likely to be a technical artifact of the sequencing pipeline. Across donors, most TCR sequences were observed very rarely, whereas some public TCRs were present in many individuals. In a later analysis, TCR association rates were found to vary across HLA loci, with the most associated TCRs seen for DRB1 alleles and the fewest for HLA-C alleles. A total of roughly 160 TCR beta chains were listed by the study as associated with cytomegalovirus. Correlated functional status among segregating V segments might be attributable to linkage disequilibrium, but an unknown experimental factor could not be ruled out. An earlier analysis of around 500 of the donors showed that most TCR beta V segments appeared in productive rearrangements either about 90% or about 30% of the time, which broadly matched IMGT annotations. Because HLA typing was unavailable for some donors at each locus, only the typed subset was used in association tests. A later analysis reported that several top co-occurrence clusters appeared linked to parvovirus B19, influenza, CMV and Epstein-Barr virus. In a later analysis, HLA-associated TCR beta chains were found to be more clonally expanded and to have lower generation probabilities than equally common non-associated chains. Because the 87-base-pair reads could not distinguish some IMGT-functional V segments, including TRBV6-2 and TRBV6-3, those segments were excluded. Sequencing depth was assumed to be roughly uniform across donors in the presence/absence analyses, though that assumption may not hold.

This clone was counted once. Its antigen is unknown. It has no much larger one-base neighbor in the sample; base qualities were not kept. The cohort comprised 710 or so healthy bone marrow donors. Cohort members were all nominally healthy when sampled, although unrecorded immune exposures were likely present. The donor was CMV seropositive and belonged to the group of over 250 seropositive cohort members. A peripheral blood sample was provided by each donor, and peripheral blood mononuclear cells were used for TCR beta sequencing. Genomic DNA was extracted from the blood cell samples with the Qiagen DNeasy Blood Extraction Kit. Library generation was performed with the immunoSEQ multiplex PCR assay. A mixture of 60 forward primers for TCR Vbeta segments and 13 reverse primers for TCR Jbeta segments was used in the multiplex PCR. A multiplex PCR assay on genomic DNA amplified the CDR3 region of rearranged TCR beta genes. The amplified TCR beta libraries were sequenced on the Illumina HiSeq System as 87-base-pair reads. As for the original processing: A later analysis counted tens of millions of unique TCR beta chains across the roughly 700 repertoires, and some 11 million of these chains were shared by at least two donors. Raw reads were error-corrected and collapsed into unique sequences with a nearest-neighbor algorithm that merged closely related sequences to remove PCR and sequencing errors. To assign V, D and J gene segments, CDR3 sequences were aligned to IMGT reference sequences. Each retained sequence needed at least a six-nucleotide match to both a V gene segment and a J gene segment. A rearrangement was called productive if the CDR3 had no stop codons and remained in frame with V and J, and every other rearrangement was called non-productive. Following IMGT convention, CDR3 was defined as the stretch from the second conserved V-encoded cysteine to the conserved J-encoded phenylalanine. In an earlier analysis of approximately 500 of the donors, sequences lacking an unambiguous match to a single V gene segment were excluded. In an earlier analysis of approximately 560 of the donors, a V segment was called functional when productive rearrangements were above 56.7%, and segregating when the standard deviation between donors exceeded 5%. A statistical classification framework was built for diagnosing cytomegalovirus status from the catalog of TCR beta chain sequences. V and J gene assignment, in a later analysis, came from comparing TCR nucleotide sequences with IMGT/GENE-DB human TR gene sequences. A later analysis assigned CDR3 sequences and most-parsimonious VDJ recombination scenarios with the TCRdist pipeline. In a later analysis, every TCR beta chain was defined by the combination of its CDR3 amino acid sequence and its V-gene family, and reads without a unique V-gene family were dropped. As a way to deal with suspected cross-contamination and a sequencing artifact, a later analysis dropped more than 500 nucleotide sequences that were highly shared and had low generation probability. In a later analysis, a clonal expansion index for each public chain was calculated from normalized within-repertoire ranks of inferred template counts. Generation probabilities in a later analysis came from a VDJ recombination model fitted to out-of-frame rearrangements, and those results were checked against IGoR. A later analysis scored TCR-TCR, TCR-HLA and TCR-CMV co-occurrence with hypergeometric tests, applying a repertoire-size bias correction to TCR pairs. False discovery rates were estimated in a later analysis by permuting HLA or CMV assignments 20 times. In a later analysis, co-occurring TCRs were grouped with DBSCAN, and TCRdist sequence similarity was added when clustering was performed within HLA-allele-positive subsets. Repertoires with fewer than 30,000 or more than 120,000 public chains were left out of co-occurrence clustering, as were roughly five repertoires with anomalous nucleotide sharing. The table was pulled from immuneACCESS by TCRdb, which kept in-frame rearrangements only. Such tables lose some clones; where checked, under half of the loss comes from unresolved V genes, and the rest has no known cause. V, J and clone size derive from that table, while D and trimming were established from the DNA sequence. This sample has 200,000 or so clones in its table, and 82% of those were observed once. Jointly, the top ten make up over 5% of the sample.

The germline V gene supplies CDR1 SQVTM and CDR2 ANQGSEA. Inclusive of the bounding cysteine and phenylalanine, the CDR3 is 13 residues long. The CDR3 DNA has 39 bases and is translated from base 1. Germline trimming: 4 bases from V, 5 bases from J; junction bases outside gene matches: 5. The sequence joins TRBV29-1 to TRBJ2-5; 9 of the junction bases match TRBD2. The sequence derives from a woman aged 50 to 65 in good health and CMV-seropositive. Material for sequencing was PBMCs. CDR3 loop: CSVAAGGSETQYF. The bases read TGCAGCGTTGCGGCGGGAGGGAGTGAGACCCAGTACTTC.